Given below is one TCR beta chain in context. The record originates from a study of T cell changes during pregnancy in multiple sclerosis. This CDR3 comprises 15 residues. Trimming cost V 5 bases and J 5 bases; bases outside gene matches: 5. Germline V gives CDR1 MNHEY, CDR2 SMNVEV (reference sequence). Profiled with immunoSEQ multiplex PCR; TCRdb holds only in-frame clones, not every one. This table holds under 150,000 clones, 90% to 96% found once. The specimen comprised peripheral blood, sampled after pregnancy. The genes are TRBV27 and TRBJ2-1, with TRBD2 matching 11 bases. This TCR was recovered from a female donor with multiple sclerosis, enrolled in a pregnancy study. The CDR3 DNA reads as TGTGCCAGCAGTAGACCGACTAGCGGGGACAATGAGCAGTTCTTC. Translating gives CASSRPTSGDNEQFF.